The sequence of this T cell receptor beta chain was determined in a study of blood T cell repertoires in COVID-19. Data came from immunoSEQ multiplex PCR; TCRdb stores just in-frame clones and leaves some out. The sample consists of some 270,000 clones, around 90% of them appearing once. Per the germline V gene, CDR1 is MNHNY and CDR2 is SVGAGI (reference sequence). V dropped 7 bases and J dropped 6 bases, with 12 bases sitting between them. This CDR3 comprises 12 residues. The chain employs TRBV6-6 and TRBJ1-2; D is perhaps TRBD1 (5 bases). Source material: peripheral blood. The clonotype was recovered from a man aged 50-60 years with acute or convalescent COVID-19. CDR3 residues: CASTPTGDGYTF. Written as DNA, the CDR3 is TGTGCCAGCACCCCGACGGGGGATGGCTACACCTTC.